This TCR beta chain was recovered during a study of tumor and adjacent non-tumor tissue in lung cancer. No cell sorting was done before RNA was extracted from the tissue. More than 3 cm separated this lung sample from the edge of the tumor. Study results and caveats: TCR diversity was significantly greater in tumor than normal lung tissue.

With respect to this clonotype: No antigen is known for it.

Three rounds of nested PCR, following a modified ARM-PCR protocol, produced the TCRbeta library. TCRdb reanalysed the multiplex PCR reads using MiXCR and keeps one entry per CDR3 protein. The table has 100,000 or so distinct CDR3 sequences, approximately 80% seen once. The germline V gene has CDR1 SGHDT and CDR2 YYEEEE. This CDR3 has 15 residues. The chain links TRBV5-6 to TRBJ1-5, with 7 bases identical to TRBD1. The J call could be wrong; TRBJ2-3 is a better fit for the DNA end. This clonotype was sampled from a man aged 60 to 69 with small cell lung cancer. The specimen sequenced was distant non-tumor lung tissue. This CDR3 is CASSSTGDGHQPQYF. The CDR3, as DNA: TGTGCCAGCAGCTCCACAGGGGACGGTCATCAGCCCCAGTATTTT.